This T cell receptor (beta chain) was sequenced for a study of shared T cell receptors in the human thymus. Measured with immunoSEQ multiplex PCR; TCRdb has only the in-frame clones, and not every one. The sample records hundreds of thousands of clones, approximately 89% being singletons. This CDR3 has 17 amino acids. Germline CDR1 and CDR2: MNHEY and SMNVEV (reference sequence). Trimming at V came to 2 bases and at J to 10 bases, leaving 15 bases not matched to a gene. The data were also submitted as part of a second study, on human thymus T cells. That study reports: The source of the thymus tissue was resections taken during corrective heart surgery. Thymic and blood repertoires appeared to carry a bias in their V and J gene usage. Thymic repertoires of unrelated individuals were reported in related research to overlap highly.

This TCR derives from a boy under two years old with a congenital heart defect. The material sequenced was thymocytes. J is TRBJ2-1 and V is TRBV27, with 9 bases lining up with TRBD2. The CDR3 protein is CASSLSGPGLASREQFF. The CDR3 coding sequence is TGTGCCAGCAGTTTAAGCGGCCCGGGACTAGCATCACGCGAGCAGTTCTTC.